Here is one T cell receptor (beta chain) with its context. The sample originates from a study of T-cell memory formation after mild COVID-19. Trimming cost V 7 bases and J 4 bases, with 14 bases left between them. The CDR3 length is 14 residues. The V gene's germline CDR1 is MDHEN and CDR2 SYDVKM. TCRdb independently ran MiXCR on the 5' RACE reads; one entry per CDR3 protein. This sample has hundreds of thousands of distinct CDR3 sequences, with about 20% found just once. Sequencing was done on a sample of PBMCs or a T cell subset sorted from them (not recorded which). V usage is TRBV28 and J usage is TRBJ2-1; D unclear. The sequence derives from an adult woman who had mild COVID-19 (a few samples of this study predate the infection). Cell type and time point are not known. DNA for the CDR3: TGTGCCAGCAAACTGGTGGAACCGTACAATGAGCAGTTCTTC. Protein product: CASKLVEPYNEQFF.